Described below is a single T cell receptor (beta chain) sequence and its context. What it binds is unknown. The data are from a study of OX40 agonist ivuxolimab in advanced cancers. For the study at large: Intravenous ivuxolimab was administered to patients every 2 weeks at 0.01 to 10 mg/kg. The group had a mean age of approximately 60 years, ranged from about 23 to 85, and was just under 85% male.

Findings and limits, study-wide: Expanded clones were, on average, more numerous in CD8+ T cells than in CD4+.

CDR3 length equals 14 residues. The germline gives CDR1 SGHAT, CDR2 FQNNGV. With 2 bases removed from V and 2 bases from J, the gap between germline ends came to 4 bases. The table came from immunoSEQ multiplex PCR; TCRdb's copy has only in-frame clones and leaves some out. The table includes about 70,000 clones, just over 85% detected once. V usage is TRBV11-2 and J usage is TRBJ2-6, with D unresolved. Specimen: CD4+ or CD8+ T cells sorted from blood, collected in a trial of the OX40 agonist ivuxolimab. The sequence was collected from an adult with an advanced solid tumor such as melanoma, head and neck, liver or kidney cancer. The CDR3 DNA sequence: TGTGCCAGCAGCTTACCAACTGGGGCCAACGTCCTGACTTTC. It is translated as CASSLPTGANVLTF.